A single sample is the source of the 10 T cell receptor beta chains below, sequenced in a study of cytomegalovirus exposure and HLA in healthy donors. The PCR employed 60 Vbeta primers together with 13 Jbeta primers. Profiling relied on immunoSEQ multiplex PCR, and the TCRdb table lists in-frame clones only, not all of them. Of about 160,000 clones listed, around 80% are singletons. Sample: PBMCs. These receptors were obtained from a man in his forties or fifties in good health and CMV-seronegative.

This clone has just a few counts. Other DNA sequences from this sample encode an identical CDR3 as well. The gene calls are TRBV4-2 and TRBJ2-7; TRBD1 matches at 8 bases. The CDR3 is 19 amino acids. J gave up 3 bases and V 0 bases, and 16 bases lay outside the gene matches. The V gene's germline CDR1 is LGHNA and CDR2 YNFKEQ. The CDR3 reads CASSQEAGRDRSVLYEQYF. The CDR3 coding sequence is TGTGCCAGCAGCCAAGAAGCGGGTCGGGACAGGTCAGTCCTCTACGAGCAGTACTTC.

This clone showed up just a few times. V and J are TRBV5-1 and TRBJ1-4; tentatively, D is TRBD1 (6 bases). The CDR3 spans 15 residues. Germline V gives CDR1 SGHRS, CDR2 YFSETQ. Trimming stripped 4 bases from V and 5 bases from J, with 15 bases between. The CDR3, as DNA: TGCGCCAGCAGCACGACAGGTCACCTAAATGAAAAACTGTTTTTT. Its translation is CASSTTGHLNEKLFF.

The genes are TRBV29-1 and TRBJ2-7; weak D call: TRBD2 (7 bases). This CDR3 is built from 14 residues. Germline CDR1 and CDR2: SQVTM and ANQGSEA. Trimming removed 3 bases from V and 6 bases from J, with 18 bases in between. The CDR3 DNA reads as TGCAGCGTTGAGGGAGGGGGGTTTTCGGGCGAGCAGTACTTC. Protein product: CSVEGGGFSGEQYF.

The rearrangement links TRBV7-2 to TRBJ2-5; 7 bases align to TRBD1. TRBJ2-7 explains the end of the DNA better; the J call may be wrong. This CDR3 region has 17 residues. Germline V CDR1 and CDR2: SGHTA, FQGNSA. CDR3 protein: CASSLGPPRQGTYEQYF. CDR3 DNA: TGTGCCAGCAGCTTAGGTCCCCCGCGACAGGGCACCTACGAGCAGTACTTC.

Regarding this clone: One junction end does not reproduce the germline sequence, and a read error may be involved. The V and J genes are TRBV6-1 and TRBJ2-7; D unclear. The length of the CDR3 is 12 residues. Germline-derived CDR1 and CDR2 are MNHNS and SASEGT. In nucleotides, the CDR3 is TGTGCCAGCAGTGAAAGTTCCTACGAGGAGTACTTC. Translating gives CASSESSYEEYF.

This CDR3 reads CASSGGGTEAFF. Written as DNA, the CDR3 is TGTGCCAGTTCGGGGGGAGGAACTGAAGCTTTCTTT. The chain joins TRBV6-1 to TRBJ1-1; tentative D call: TRBD1 (5 bases). Looked up from germline, CDR1 is MNHNS and CDR2 is SASEGT. Trimming took off 9 bases at V and 5 bases at J, with 13 bases between the two ends. This CDR3 is 12 amino acids long.

The CDR3 nucleotides read TGTGCCAGCAGCCAAGGTTTACTAGCGGGAGTGGCCGGGGAGCTGTTTTTT. Translation: CASSQGLLAGVAGELFF. The V call is TRBV14, the J call TRBJ2-2, with 11 bases that match TRBD2. Germline V gene sequence: CDR1 SGHDN, CDR2 FVKESK. The CDR3 has 17 amino acids. Germline trimming cut 1 base from V and 6 bases from J; bases unmatched to any gene: 7. The full variable domain, rest sourced from reference TRBV14 and TRBJ2-2, is EAGVTQFPSHSVIEKGQTVTLRCDPISGHDNLYWYRRVMGKEIKFLLHFVKESKQDESGMPNNRFLAERTGGTYSTLKVQPAELEDSGVYFCASSQGLLAGVAGELFFGEGSRLTVL.

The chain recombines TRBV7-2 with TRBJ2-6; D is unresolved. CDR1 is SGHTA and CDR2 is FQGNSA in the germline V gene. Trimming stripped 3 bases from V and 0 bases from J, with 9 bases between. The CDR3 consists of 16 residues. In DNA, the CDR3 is TGTGCCAGCAGCTTTTCGCGGTTCTCTGGGGCCAACGTCCTGACTTTC. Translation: CASSFSRFSGANVLTF. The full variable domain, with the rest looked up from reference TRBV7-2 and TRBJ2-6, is GAGVSQSPSNKVTEKGKDVELRCDPISGHTALYWYRQSLGQGLEFLIYFQGNSAPDKSGLPSDRFSAERTGGSVSTLTIQRTQQEDSAVYLCASSFSRFSGANVLTFGAGSRLTVL.

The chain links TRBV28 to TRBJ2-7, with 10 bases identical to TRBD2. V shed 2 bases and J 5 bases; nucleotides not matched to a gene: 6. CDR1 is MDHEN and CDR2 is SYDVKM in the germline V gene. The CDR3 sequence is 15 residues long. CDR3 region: CASSLQASGSHEQYF. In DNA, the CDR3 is TGTGCCAGCAGTTTACAGGCTAGCGGGAGTCACGAGCAGTACTTC.

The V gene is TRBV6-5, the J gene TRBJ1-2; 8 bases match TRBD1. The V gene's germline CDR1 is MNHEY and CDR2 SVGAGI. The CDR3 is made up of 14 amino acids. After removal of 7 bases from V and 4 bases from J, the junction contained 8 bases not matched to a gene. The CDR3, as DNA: TGTGCCAGCAAGACTACAGGGGGATCCTATGGCTACACCTTC. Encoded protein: CASKTTGGSYGYTF.